This T cell receptor (beta chain) emerged from a study of shared clonotypes between healthy human individuals. Profiled with immunoSEQ multiplex PCR; TCRdb holds only in-frame clones, not every one. The repertoire holds under 550,000 clones, 90% to 96% seen once, with roughly 0.06% in the top ten. The CDR3 has 13 residues. Germline values: CDR1 SNHLY, CDR2 FYNNEI. The ends lost 6 bases at V and 2 bases at J; junction bases unmatched: 2. Donors had no recently reported acute infections or vaccinations and were HIV-negative. This TCR derives from a woman under 40 in good health. The rearrangement uses TRBV2 and TRBJ1-2; 8 bases match TRBD1. The specimen was naive CD4+ T cells sorted from blood. Subset: CD45RA+ positively selected. The CDR3 DNA is TGTGCCAGCAGGGGACAGGTCAACTATGGCTACACCTTC. This codes for CASRGQVNYGYTF.